The next 10 T cell receptor beta chains were all read from a single sample in a study of cytomegalovirus exposure and HLA in healthy donors. Profiling relied on immunoSEQ multiplex PCR, and the TCRdb table lists in-frame clones only, not all of them. This repertoire shows tens of thousands of clones, roughly 94% found once; its top ten account for about 2.2%. The source material was PBMCs. The receptors shown here come from a man between 18 and 29 years old in good health and CMV-seronegative.

This clone was found once. This rearrangement joins TRBV13 to TRBJ2-7, with a tentative D call TRBD1 (5 bases). Germline V lookup: CDR1 PRHDT, CDR2 FYEKMQ (reference sequence). The germline V and J ends were trimmed by 4 bases and 4 bases, with 11 bases remaining between them. The CDR3 length is 13 residues. CDR3 nucleotide sequence: TGTGCCAGCAGCTATACAGGACCTTACGAGCAGTACTTC. It translates to CASSYTGPYEQYF.

The rearrangement joins TRBV5-1 to TRBJ2-5; TRBD1 is a possible D gene (5 bases). V was clipped by 0 bases and J by 1 base, with 13 bases between them. There are 16 residues in the CDR3. The germline V gene has CDR1 SGHRS and CDR2 YFSETQ. The CDR3 coding sequence is TGCGCCAGCAGCTTGGTGGTCAGGGAAACCCAAGAGACCCAGTACTTC. Amino acid sequence: CASSLVVRETQETQYF.

This chain uses TRBV19 with TRBJ2-7, with 7 bases identical to TRBD1. There are 14 residues in the CDR3. The junction had 8 bases not matched to a gene; V was cut back by 7 bases and J by 2 bases. The germline V gene encodes CDR1 LNHDA and CDR2 SQIVND (reference sequence). The CDR3 region is CASKRGPGTYEQYF. CDR3 DNA sequence: TGTGCCAGTAAAAGGGGGCCAGGGACCTACGAGCAGTACTTC.

The table lists this clone with a count of one. The chain has TRBV10-2 and TRBJ2-1; D gene ambiguous. Germline assignment: CDR1 WSHSY and CDR2 SAAADI. The CDR3 loop spans 11 amino acids. The germline V and J ends were trimmed by 5 bases and 6 bases, with 5 bases remaining between them. CDR3 protein: CASSSSNEQFF. Here the CDR3 DNA reads TGCGCCAGCAGTAGTAGCAATGAGCAGTTCTTC.

The chain joins TRBV5-1 to TRBJ2-7; 7 bases are shared with TRBD1. V dropped 2 bases and J dropped 3; count of bases not matched to a gene: 5. Germline-derived CDR1 and CDR2 are SGHRS and YFSETQ. The CDR3 covers 14 residues. CDR3 in amino acids: CASSFTGDLYEQYF. The CDR3 DNA follows: TGCGCCAGCAGCTTCACAGGGGATCTCTACGAGCAGTACTTC.

This chain connects TRBV7-2 to TRBJ1-1, with 8 bases identical to TRBD1. J was trimmed by 5 bases and V by 1 base; bases with no gene match: 6. CDR1 SGHTA and CDR2 FQGNSA come from the germline V gene. The CDR3 is made up of 15 amino acids. The CDR3 protein is CASSLEQGAGTEAFF. In DNA form, the CDR3 reads TGTGCCAGCAGCTTAGAGCAGGGGGCAGGGACTGAAGCTTTCTTT.

J is TRBJ1-1 and V is TRBV7-6, with a tentative D call TRBD1 (6 bases). CDR1 and CDR2 from the germline V gene are SGHVS and FNYEAQ. The CDR3 consists of 15 residues. V was shortened by 5 bases and J by 1 base, with 14 bases between the two germline ends. The CDR3 sequence is CASSTQGLRNTEAFF. As DNA, the CDR3 is TGTGCCAGCAGCACCCAGGGGTTAAGGAACACTGAAGCTTTCTTT.

The chain recombines TRBV6-4 with TRBJ2-1, with 7 bases lining up with TRBD2. The CDR3 has 13 residues. Germline lookup yields CDR1 MRHNA and CDR2 SNTAGT. J was trimmed by 9 bases and V by 5 bases; bases with no gene match: 7. The CDR3 here is CASSSAGFGEQFF. For the CDR3, the DNA is TGTGCCAGCAGTTCAGCGGGATTCGGTGAGCAGTTCTTC.

The chain is built from TRBV5-1 and TRBJ2-2; D remains unclear. Between the trimmed V and J ends, which lost 2 bases and 7 bases, there was a span of 6 bases. The CDR3 is 12 amino acids. Per germline, CDR1 SGHRS and CDR2 YFSETQ. CDR3 residues: CASSLEVGELFF. As DNA, the CDR3 is TGCGCCAGCAGCTTAGAGGTCGGGGAGCTGTTTTTT. Full variable domain (outside the CDR3, taken from reference TRBV5-1 and TRBJ2-2): KAGVTQTPRYLIKTRGQQVTLSCSPISGHRSVSWYQQTPGQGLQFLFEYFSETQRNKGNFPGRFSGRQFSNSRSEMNVSTLELGDSALYLCASSLEVGELFFGEGSRLTVL.

This clone was seen just once. The V gene is TRBV5-1, the J gene TRBJ2-3; 14 bases are shared with TRBD2. Unmatched junction bases numbered 3, after V lost 0 bases and J lost 6 bases. This CDR3 contains 16 residues. Germline V CDR1 and CDR2: SGHRS, YFSETQ. The CDR3 sequence is CASSLGLAGGRDTQYF. Here the CDR3 DNA reads TGCGCCAGCAGCTTGGGACTAGCGGGAGGGCGGGATACGCAGTATTTT.